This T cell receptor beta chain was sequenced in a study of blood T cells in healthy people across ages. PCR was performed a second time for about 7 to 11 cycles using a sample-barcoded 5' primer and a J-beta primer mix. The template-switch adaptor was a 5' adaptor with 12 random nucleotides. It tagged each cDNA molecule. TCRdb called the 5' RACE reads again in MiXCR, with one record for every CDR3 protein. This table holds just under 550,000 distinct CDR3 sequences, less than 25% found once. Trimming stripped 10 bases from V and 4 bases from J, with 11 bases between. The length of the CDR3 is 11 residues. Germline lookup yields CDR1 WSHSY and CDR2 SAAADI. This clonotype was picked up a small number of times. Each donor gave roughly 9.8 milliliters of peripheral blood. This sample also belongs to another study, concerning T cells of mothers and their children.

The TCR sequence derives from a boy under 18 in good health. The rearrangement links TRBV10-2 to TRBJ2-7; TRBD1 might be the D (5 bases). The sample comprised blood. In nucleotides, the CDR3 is TGCGCCACCCTGCAGGGTTACGAGCAGTACTTC. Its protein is CATLQGYEQYF.